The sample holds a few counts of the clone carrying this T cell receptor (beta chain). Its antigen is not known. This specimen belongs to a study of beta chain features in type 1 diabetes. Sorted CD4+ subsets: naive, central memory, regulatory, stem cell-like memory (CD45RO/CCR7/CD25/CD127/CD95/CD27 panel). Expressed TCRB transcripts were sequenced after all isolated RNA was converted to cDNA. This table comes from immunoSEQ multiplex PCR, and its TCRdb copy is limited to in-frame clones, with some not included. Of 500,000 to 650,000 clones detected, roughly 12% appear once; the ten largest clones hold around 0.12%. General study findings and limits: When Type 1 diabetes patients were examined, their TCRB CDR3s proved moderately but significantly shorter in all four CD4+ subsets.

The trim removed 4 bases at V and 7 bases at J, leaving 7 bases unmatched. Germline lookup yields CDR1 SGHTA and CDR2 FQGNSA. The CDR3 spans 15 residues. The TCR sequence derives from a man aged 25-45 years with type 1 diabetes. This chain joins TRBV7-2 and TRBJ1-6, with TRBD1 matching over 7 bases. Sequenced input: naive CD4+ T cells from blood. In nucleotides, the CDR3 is TGTGCCAGCAGCTCGGCCGGGACAGCAAATTCACCCCTCCACTTT. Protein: CASSSAGTANSPLHF.